The 8 T cell receptor beta chains given below trace back to one sample, sequenced in a study of blood T cell repertoires in COVID-19. Clones were sequenced by immunoSEQ multiplex PCR, and TCRdb holds only the in-frame ones, with some missing. Among about 100,000 clones, less than 90% were seen once, and the ten largest hold 1.5% to 2%. The sequenced sample consisted of peripheral blood. All receptors derive from a man older than 75 with acute or convalescent COVID-19.

This chain joins TRBV6-6 and TRBJ2-1, with 11 bases fitting TRBD2. J gave up 4 bases and V 5 bases, and 10 bases lay outside the gene matches. The CDR3 extends over 17 amino acids. CDR1 is MNHNY and CDR2 is SVGAGI in the germline V gene (reference sequence). CDR3 in amino acids: CASSHLDRLAGYNEQFF. CDR3 nucleotide sequence: TGTGCCAGCAGTCACCTCGACAGACTAGCGGGGTACAATGAGCAGTTCTTC.

The chain employs TRBV15 and TRBJ1-1, with 10 bases lining up with TRBD1. CDR3 length: 14 residues. Unmatched junction bases numbered 2, after V lost 6 bases and J lost 1 base. From germline, CDR1 is LNHNV and CDR2 YYDKDF (reference sequence). Here the CDR3 reads CATRGDRGNTEAFF. CDR3 DNA sequence: TGTGCCACCAGAGGGGACAGGGGGAACACTGAAGCTTTCTTT.

The chain recombines TRBV18 with TRBJ2-2; no clear D. CDR1 is KGHSH and CDR2 is LQKENI in the germline V gene. There are 17 residues in the CDR3. V lost 3 bases to trimming and J lost 1 base, with 15 bases between them. Here the CDR3 reads CASSPSLPTGNTGELFF. DNA of the CDR3: TGTGCCAGCTCACCCTCCTTACCGACGGGGAACACCGGGGAGCTGTTTTTT. Supplemented by reference TRBV18 and TRBJ2-2, the full variable domain reads NAGVMQNPRHLVRRRGQEARLRCSPMKGHSHVYWYRQLPEEGLKFMVYLQKENIIDESGMPKERFSAEFPKEGPSILRIQQVVRGDSAAYFCASSPSLPTGNTGELFFGEGSRLTVL.

The rearrangement joins TRBV19 to TRBJ2-7; 13 nucleotides line up with TRBD2. Trimming took 3 bases from V and 3 from J; bases not matched to a gene: 5. Germline loops: CDR1 LNHDA, CDR2 SQIVND (reference sequence). The CDR3 loop spans 16 amino acids. This chain's CDR3 is CASSILGLAGDYEQYF. For the CDR3, the DNA is TGTGCCAGTAGTATCCTAGGACTAGCGGGAGACTACGAGCAGTACTTC.

The chain joins TRBV6-5 to TRBJ1-2, with 10 bases fitting TRBD1. This CDR3 has 15 amino acids. V shed 4 bases and J 6 bases; nucleotides not matched to a gene: 8. Per germline, CDR1 MNHEY and CDR2 SVGAGI. The CDR3 region is CASSSLGQGPDGYTF. The CDR3, as DNA: TGTGCCAGCAGTTCCTTGGGACAGGGGCCAGATGGCTACACCTTC.

This sequence joins TRBV30 and TRBJ2-7, with TRBD1 matching 7 bases. With V trimmed by 5 bases and J by 6 bases, 10 bases remained unmatched. CDR1 and CDR2 from the germline V gene are GTSNPN and SVGIG (reference sequence). The CDR3 is 13 amino acids. The CDR3 bases are TGTGCCTGGGACAGGGTGCCTTGGGGCGAGCAGTACTTC. It is translated as CAWDRVPWGEQYF.

This chain uses TRBV28 with TRBJ1-4, with 8 bases that match TRBD1. Germline V gene data show CDR1 as MDHEN and CDR2 as SYDVKM. V shed 10 bases, J shed 1 base, and the junction held 2 bases outside the gene matches. The CDR3 is 13 residues long. CDR3 sequence reads: CATRGRTNEKLFF. In DNA form, the CDR3 reads TGTGCCACCAGGGGGCGAACTAATGAAAAACTGTTTTTT.

The chain employs TRBV4-1 and TRBJ1-4; D may be TRBD1 (5 bases). V was trimmed by 1 base and J by 2 bases, leaving 11 bases between them. Germline assignment: CDR1 MGHRA and CDR2 YSYEKL. This CDR3 contains 16 residues. The CDR3 DNA reads TGCGCCAGCAGCCAAGGGCTTCGGGGGACTAATGAAAAACTGTTTTTT. The encoded protein is CASSQGLRGTNEKLFF.